This T cell receptor (beta chain) is drawn from a study of beta chain features in type 1 diabetes. Study overall: Similarity in age, gender and cell yields was seen between patients and healthy donors.

The CDR3 spans 13 residues. Germline loops: CDR1 SQVTM, CDR2 ANQGSEA. The ends were cut back, 4 bases at V and 3 bases at J, with 9 bases in the middle. As regards this clone: Its target is not known.

General study points: Cells that show high TCR expression could be over-represented by cDNA sequencing. In all four CD4+ subsets, TCRB CDR3 length was significantly, moderately reduced in type 1 diabetes. For type 1 diabetes patients, VDJ junctions showed fewer insertions and more deletions.

Expressed TCRB transcripts got sequenced, as all isolated RNA was reverse transcribed. Assay used: immunoSEQ multiplex PCR; TCRdb lists only in-frame clones, some missing. The data hold about 160,000 clones, with 63% observed a single time. The chain recombines TRBV29-1 with TRBJ1-4; D ambiguous. The TCR sequence derives from a man aged 25 to 40 with type 1 diabetes. Sequenced: naive CD4+ T cells from blood. CDR3 sequence reads: CSVAVRANEKLFF. DNA for the CDR3: TGCAGCGTTGCGGTCAGAGCTAATGAAAAACTGTTTTTT.